The source of this T cell receptor (beta chain) is a study of T-cell memory formation after mild COVID-19. Overall study context: TCR clusters largely stayed donor specific.

Germline V gives CDR1 DFQATT, CDR2 SNEGSKA (reference sequence). The ends lost 5 bases at V and 3 bases at J; junction bases unmatched: 6. The CDR3 totals 15 residues. TCRdb called the 5' RACE reads again in MiXCR, with one record for every CDR3 protein. The top ten hold roughly 23% of the sample, which has about 250,000 distinct CDR3 sequences, approximately 18% seen once. Note on this clonotype: Its specificity is unknown.

Whole-study results and caveats: Later expanders leaned CD4+, whereas clones that contracted between day 15 and 85 were balanced CD4/CD8. The appearance of some responding clones in pre-infection memory suggested that cross-reactive memory joined.

The clonotype comes from a man younger than 35 who had mild COVID-19 (a few samples of this study predate the infection). Cell type and time point are not known. The rearrangement links TRBV20-1 to TRBJ2-7; the match to TRBD2 covers 14 bases. The sample comprised PBMCs or a T cell subset sorted from them (not recorded which). The CDR3 sequence is CSARPGTSGGYEQYF. Here the CDR3 DNA reads TGCAGTGCTCGCCCTGGGACTAGCGGGGGCTACGAGCAGTACTTC.